These 15 T cell receptor beta chains were all obtained from the same sample, sequenced in a study of a mutant IDH1 vaccine in newly diagnosed glioma. These TCRs' antigens remain unknown. Assay used: immunoSEQ multiplex PCR; TCRdb lists only in-frame clones, some missing. The table records about 20,000 clones, almost 85% of them present only once. Time point noted: week 23, last vaccination. In every dose of vaccine, 300 ug of mutant IDH1 20-mer peptide was given alongside topical imiquimod. Sequences were derived from PBMCs, sampled from a glioma patient whose treatment included an IDH1 peptide vaccine. The receptors shown here come from a young man with glioma.

The chain employs TRBV11-1 and TRBJ1-1; D is ambiguous. V shed 0 bases and J shed 8 bases, with 4 bases lying between them. Germline V gene sequence: CDR1 SGHAT, CDR2 FQDESV (reference sequence). There are 11 residues in the CDR3. As DNA, the CDR3 is TGTGCCAGCAGCTTAGCCAGGGAAGCTTTCTTT. This sequence encodes CASSLAREAFF.

V is TRBV6-5 and J is TRBJ1-3, with a possible D match to TRBD1 (6 bases). The CDR3 spans 14 residues. The germline V gene has CDR1 MNHEY and CDR2 SVGAGI. V lost 7 bases and J 4 bases, leaving 14 bases between the germline ends. The CDR3: CASMQWRGGNTIYF. The CDR3 nucleotides read TGTGCCAGCATGCAGTGGAGGGGGGGAAACACCATATATTTT.

The CDR3 protein is CASSFGGGSRGYTF. CDR3 nucleotides: TGTGCCAGCAGTTTTGGGGGAGGGAGCCGAGGCTACACCTTC. This sequence joins TRBV27 and TRBJ1-2; the D gene is possibly TRBD1 (5 bases). The ends were cut back, 3 bases at V and 8 bases at J, with 16 bases in the middle. Per the germline V gene, CDR1 is MNHEY and CDR2 is SMNVEV (reference sequence). This CDR3 is built from 14 residues.

The chain recombines TRBV4-1 with TRBJ2-1; D gene uncertain. This CDR3 comprises 15 residues. V was clipped by 0 bases and J by 5 bases, with 11 bases between them. The germline V gene encodes CDR1 MGHRA and CDR2 YSYEKL. Written as DNA, the CDR3 is TGCGCCAGCAGCCAAGATGACCGCAGGAACAATGAGCAGTTCTTC. Translation: CASSQDDRRNNEQFF.

This chain joins TRBV19 and TRBJ1-2; D not resolved. CDR3 length: 14 residues. Germline CDR1 is LNHDA and CDR2 is SQIVND (reference sequence). Trimming shortened V by 0 bases and J by 2 bases, and 7 bases separated the two germline ends. CDR3 bases: TGTGCCAGTAGTATAGATCGCGGGAACTATGGCTACACCTTC. Its protein is CASSIDRGNYGYTF.

V gene TRBV5-6 combines with J gene TRBJ2-7; a weak D match, TRBD1 (6 bases). Trimming stripped 4 bases from V and 5 bases from J, with 13 bases between. Germline CDR1 is SGHDT and CDR2 is YYEEEE. The CDR3 has 13 residues. CDR3 nucleotide sequence: TGTGCCAGCAGCCCGGGACAAAGTAACGAGCAGTACTTC. This translates into CASSPGQSNEQYF.

The chain uses TRBV5-1 and TRBJ1-4; D is unresolved. The germline V gene encodes CDR1 SGHRS and CDR2 YFSETQ. Trimming took off 2 bases at V and 12 bases at J, with 17 bases between the two ends. The CDR3 runs to 14 residues. As DNA, the CDR3 is TGCGCCAGCAGCTTAGACTGGGAGAAGGCAGAACTGTTTTTT. This encodes CASSLDWEKAELFF.

The rearrangement joins TRBV6-5 to TRBJ1-1; 8 positions agree with TRBD1. V lost 7 bases, J lost 5 bases, and 6 bases stayed unmatched. The CDR3 contains 13 residues. In germline, CDR1 is MNHEY, CDR2 SVGAGI. Here the CDR3 reads CASTKTGETEAFF. CDR3 DNA sequence: TGTGCCAGCACTAAGACAGGGGAAACTGAAGCTTTCTTT.

The gene calls are TRBV19 and TRBJ2-1, with D possibly being TRBD1 (6 bases). The germline V gene encodes CDR1 LNHDA and CDR2 SQIVND (reference sequence). V lost 3 bases, J lost 8 bases, and 11 bases lay in between. The CDR3 spans 13 residues. The CDR3 loop is CASSIRGFDEQFF. The CDR3 bases are TGTGCCAGTAGTATTAGGGGGTTCGATGAGCAGTTCTTC.

This clone was seen a few times. The chain couples TRBV7-9 to TRBJ1-1, with D tentatively TRBD1 (5 bases). Trimming pared 8 bases from V and 5 bases from J, leaving 15 bases between. This CDR3 is built from 13 residues. The germline V gene has CDR1 SEHNR and CDR2 FQNEAQ (reference sequence). This CDR3 reads CASPTDGGTEAFF. In nucleotides, the CDR3 is TGTGCCAGCCCTACGGATGGGGGGACTGAAGCTTTCTTT.

The V and J genes are TRBV4-1 and TRBJ2-5; 14 bases fit TRBD2. The J segment lost 5 bases and the V segment lost 4 bases, leaving 9 bases of the junction unmatched. Germline values: CDR1 MGHRA, CDR2 YSYEKL. This CDR3 comprises 17 residues. DNA for the CDR3: TGCGCCAGCAGCCCGGGGGGACTAGCGGGAGTAGGTGAGACCCAGTACTTC. This translates into CASSPGGLAGVGETQYF.

The chain combines TRBV4-1 with TRBJ2-7, with a possible D match to TRBD1 (6 bases). Trimming cost V 1 base and J 4 bases, with 14 bases left between them. This CDR3 is built from 15 residues. The V gene's germline CDR1 is MGHRA and CDR2 YSYEKL. The CDR3 protein is CASSQVVTGLYEQYF. The CDR3 DNA is TGCGCCAGCAGCCAAGTCGTCACAGGGCTGTACGAGCAGTACTTC.

The gene calls are TRBV7-2 and TRBJ1-5; 9 bases align to TRBD1. The germline CDR1 and CDR2 sequences are SGHTA and FQGNSA. The CDR3 has 16 residues. V was pared by 5 bases and J by 0 bases, with 5 bases of the junction left unmatched. The CDR3 nucleotides are TGTGCCAGCAGCGGGGGGACAGGGTATAGCAATCAGCCCCAGCATTTT. Translation: CASSGGTGYSNQPQHF.

The rearrangement uses TRBV5-1 and TRBJ1-1, with D possibly matching TRBD1 (6 bases). CDR1 is SGHRS and CDR2 is YFSETQ in the germline V gene. V was trimmed by 0 bases and J by 4 bases, leaving 10 bases between them. CDR3 length: 14 amino acids. CDR3 nucleotide sequence: TGCGCCAGCAGCTTGGGGGGGCCGGGCACTGAAGCTTTCTTT. Translated: CASSLGGPGTEAFF.

The chain uses TRBV7-9 and TRBJ2-5; D is perhaps TRBD1 (6 bases). The CDR3 is made up of 14 amino acids. Germline CDR1 and CDR2: SEHNR and FQNEAQ (reference sequence). The V and J ends lost 5 bases and 2 bases respectively, with 12 bases between them. In DNA form, the CDR3 reads TGTGCCAGCAGCGGACAGTTTGGGCAAGAGACCCAGTACTTC. Protein product: CASSGQFGQETQYF.